A single sample gave rise to the 12 T cell receptor beta chains below, sequenced in a study of blood T cell repertoires in COVID-19. Only in-frame clones appear in the TCRdb table, and some are missing; sequencing was by immunoSEQ multiplex PCR. Of 440,000 or so clones in the sample, 89% are singletons; the top ten hold roughly 1.5%. The sample taken for sequencing was peripheral blood. These TCRs come from a woman between 40 and 55 years old with COVID-19, enrolled during active disease.

V is TRBV4-3 and J is TRBJ2-5; 14 positions agree with TRBD2. The CDR3 has 16 amino acids. Germline V gene sequence: CDR1 LGHNA, CDR2 YSLEER. J lost 4 bases, V lost 3 bases, and 4 bases had no gene match. The CDR3 DNA sequence: TGCGCCAGCAGCCACGGGACTAGCGGGAGTGGAGAGACCCAGTACTTC. Its protein product is CASSHGTSGSGETQYF.

V gene TRBV5-1 combines with J gene TRBJ2-2; D is perhaps TRBD2 (6 bases). The ends were cut back, 4 bases at V and 0 bases at J, with 10 bases in the middle. The CDR3 is 15 residues long. CDR1 SGHRS and CDR2 YFSETQ come from the germline V gene. CDR3 DNA: TGCGCCAGCAGCCCGGGACTTACGAACACCGGGGAGCTGTTTTTT. Translated: CASSPGLTNTGELFF.

J is TRBJ2-6 and V is TRBV7-3; D is perhaps TRBD1 (6 bases). CDR3 length equals 13 residues. The germline V gene has CDR1 SGHTA and CDR2 FQGTGA. Trimming pared 5 bases from V and 7 bases from J, leaving 9 bases between. In DNA form, the CDR3 reads TGTGCCAGCAGCAACAGGGACGCCAACGTCCTGACTTTC. This translates into CASSNRDANVLTF.

This sequence joins TRBV19 and TRBJ1-5, with TRBD1 matching 7 bases. This CDR3 is built from 14 residues. CDR1 and CDR2 from the germline V gene are LNHDA and SQIVND (reference sequence). With V trimmed by 5 bases and J by 2 bases, 3 bases remained unmatched. The CDR3 region has the DNA TGTGCCAGTAGTGCCACAGGGGGCAATCAGCCCCAGCATTTT. This sequence encodes CASSATGGNQPQHF.

The chain joins TRBV29-1 to TRBJ2-4; 12 positions match TRBD1. The V segment lost 6 bases and the J segment 5 bases; nucleotides outside the gene matches: 5. The CDR3 consists of 14 residues. In germline, CDR1 is SQVTM, CDR2 ANQGSEA. In DNA, the CDR3 is TGCAGCGTGCGGGACAGGGGGCGCGAAAACATTCAGTACTTC. Protein: CSVRDRGRENIQYF.

CDR3 region: CAWSVVLRTEQYF. In DNA form, the CDR3 reads TGTGCCTGGAGTGTCGTCCTACGAACTGAGCAGTACTTC. The J gene is TRBJ2-7, the V gene TRBV30, with D uncertain. Trimming stripped 0 bases from V and 7 bases from J, with 13 bases between. The CDR3 totals 13 residues. Looked up from germline, CDR1 is GTSNPN and CDR2 is SVGIG (reference sequence).

CDR3 region: CASSLRDGRGYTF. The CDR3 DNA reads TGTGCCAGCAGCCTCCGAGATGGGAGAGGCTACACCTTC. The V gene is TRBV7-3, the J gene TRBJ1-2; D not resolved. The CDR3 loop spans 13 amino acids. Looked up from germline, CDR1 is SGHTA and CDR2 is FQGTGA. Trimming took off 5 bases at V and 8 bases at J, with 15 bases between the two ends.

This clone was detected once. The J gene is TRBJ1-2, the V gene TRBV27; D is perhaps TRBD1 (5 bases). This CDR3 has 13 residues. The germline gives CDR1 MNHEY, CDR2 SMNVEV (reference sequence). Trimming shortened V by 6 bases and J by 5 bases, and 13 bases separated the two germline ends. CDR3 residues: CASRFGGEYGYTF. The DNA for the CDR3 is TGTGCCAGCAGATTTGGGGGGGAGTATGGCTACACCTTC.

The chain carries TRBV9 and TRBJ1-5, with D hard to call. Looked up from germline, CDR1 is SGDLS and CDR2 is YYNGEE. V was shortened by 4 bases and J by 5 bases, with 13 bases between the two germline ends. This CDR3 has 14 amino acids. The DNA of the CDR3 is TGTGCCAGCAGCACCCTCCCAATAGATCAGCCCCAGCATTTT. This encodes CASSTLPIDQPQHF.

The chain recombines TRBV7-8 with TRBJ2-5; 8 bases are shared with TRBD2. V lost 5 bases and J lost 4; bases outside the gene matches: 24. This CDR3 region has 20 residues. Germline CDR1 reads SGHVS; CDR2 reads FQNEAQ. The CDR3 sequence is CASSRLTQRSSGSSGETQYF. CDR3 in DNA: TGTGCCAGCAGCCGCCTAACGCAACGATCTAGCGGGTCTAGTGGAGAGACCCAGTACTTC.

The chain employs TRBV3-1 (or the pseudogene TRBV3-2) and TRBJ1-2; weak D call: TRBD1 (5 bases). CDR3 length equals 16 residues. In germline, CDR1 is LGHDT, CDR2 YNNKEL (reference sequence). V lost 3 bases, J lost 5 bases, and 19 bases lay in between. CDR3 coding DNA: TGTGCCAGCAGCCACTGGACCGGGACTGATAATTATGGCTACACCTTC. As protein: CASSHWTGTDNYGYTF.

The V call is TRBV4-1, the J call TRBJ1-2; 7 nucleotides match TRBD1. The CDR3 loop spans 12 amino acids. With V trimmed by 3 bases and J by 10 bases, 5 bases remained unmatched. CDR1 is MGHRA, CDR2 YSYEKL, per germline. The CDR3 is CASSHIQGYYTF. For the CDR3, the DNA is TGCGCCAGCAGCCATATACAGGGGTACTACACCTTC.